Following are 19 T cell receptor beta chains from one sample sequenced in a study of identical twins. TCRdb recomputed calls from the 5' RACE reads with MiXCR, one row per CDR3 protein. Of roughly 150,000 distinct CDR3 sequences in the sample, around 3.4% are singletons; the top ten hold 8.1%. Sequenced: memory T cells sorted from blood. Receptor source: a man aged 18 to 30 in good health.

This clonotype has more than one count but fewer than ten. This rearrangement joins TRBV11-2 to TRBJ2-1; a possible D gene is TRBD1 (6 bases). CDR3 length: 13 amino acids. Trimming pared 4 bases from V and 15 bases from J, leaving 19 bases between. The germline V gene has CDR1 SGHAT and CDR2 FQNNGV. The chain's CDR3 is CASSSLPGHHWFF. DNA for the CDR3: TGTGCCAGCAGCTCGCTACCGGGACACCATTGGTTCTTC.

This chain connects TRBV20-1 to TRBJ2-3; 10 nucleotides line up with TRBD1. The CDR3 contains 15 residues. Germline trimming cut 5 bases from V and 4 bases from J; bases unmatched to any gene: 9. Germline V lookup: CDR1 DFQATT, CDR2 SNEGSKA (reference sequence). The CDR3 nucleotides are TGCAGTGCTTTTGACAGGGGGCGGTTCGCAGATACGCAGTATTTT. It codes for CSAFDRGRFADTQYF.

This clonotype has ten or more counts. The gene calls are TRBV14 and TRBJ2-1; D gene ambiguous. Trimming stripped 3 bases from V and 15 bases from J, with 15 bases between. The CDR3 loop spans 12 amino acids. Germline V gives CDR1 SGHDN, CDR2 FVKESK. The CDR3 DNA sequence: TGTGCCAGCAGCCACCCATACAAAGGGCCGTTCTTC. It codes for CASSHPYKGPFF.

This clonotype showed up many times. The V and J genes are TRBV10-3 and TRBJ2-7; 10 bases are shared with TRBD1. Per germline, CDR1 ENHRY and CDR2 SYGVKD. This CDR3 has 16 residues. The V gene end was trimmed by 6 bases and the J gene end by 2 bases; junction bases not matched to a gene: 10. The CDR3 loop reads CAISMTGGTTTYEQYF. The CDR3 coding sequence is TGTGCCATCAGCATGACAGGGGGCACTACGACCTACGAGCAGTACTTC.

This clonotype was seen only a few times. The chain combines TRBV4-1 with TRBJ1-2; 7 positions agree with TRBD1. CDR3 length: 15 amino acids. Per germline, CDR1 MGHRA and CDR2 YSYEKL. V was pared by 1 base and J by 4 bases, with 6 bases of the junction left unmatched. For the CDR3, the DNA is TGCGCCAGCAGCCAAGCTAACAGGGGATCCTATGGCTACACCTTC. Translating it yields CASSQANRGSYGYTF.

This clonotype was observed at least ten times. The chain recombines TRBV20-1 with TRBJ2-7; no clear D gene. Per the germline V gene, CDR1 is DFQATT and CDR2 is SNEGSKA (reference sequence). The CDR3 sequence is 13 residues long. V was clipped by 5 bases and J by 6 bases, with 17 bases between them. Here the CDR3 reads CSAYPRLSSEQYF. CDR3 DNA: TGCAGTGCTTATCCCCGCCTCTCAAGCGAGCAGTACTTC.

Points on this clonotype: A much larger clone differs from this one at a single base, so this may be a read error. The V gene is TRBV20-1, the J gene TRBJ2-5, with a tentative D call TRBD2 (6 bases). The CDR3 length is 14 residues. Germline V gene sequence: CDR1 DFQATT, CDR2 SNEGSKA (reference sequence). This CDR3 reads CSAHSGESQETQHF. The CDR3 nucleotides read TGCAGTGCTCACTCGGGGGAGTCACAGGAGACCCAGCACTTC.

This clonotype was counted ten times or more. The chain recombines TRBV12-3 or TRBV12-4 with TRBJ2-5; the D is unclear. The CDR3 contains 17 residues. V lost 3 bases, J lost 5 bases, and 22 bases lay in between. As DNA, the CDR3 is TGTGCCAGCAGTTTGAGAGTAAGCCAAGGTGCAGCCGAGACCCAGTACTTC. As protein: CASSLRVSQGAAETQYF.

V gene TRBV18 combines with J gene TRBJ1-6; TRBD1 agrees at 8 bases. V trimming: 3 bases; J trimming: 14 bases; junction bases outside the gene matches: 9. Germline CDR1 KGHSH, CDR2 LQKENI. The CDR3 contains 14 residues. The CDR3 reads CASSPDREVLSLHF. CDR3 bases: TGTGCCAGCTCACCGGACAGGGAGGTTTTATCCCTCCACTTT.

The DNA of the CDR3 is TGTGCCAGCAGCTTAGGGTATACGCAGTATTTT. Protein sequence: CASSLGYTQYF. The rearrangement links TRBV11-2 to TRBJ2-3; no firm D call. The ends were cut back, 1 base at V and 7 bases at J, with 3 bases in the middle. The CDR3 is made up of 11 amino acids. From germline, CDR1 is SGHAT and CDR2 FQNNGV.

This clonotype was seen more than once but under ten times. V gene TRBV5-1 combines with J gene TRBJ1-1; 7 bases are a match to TRBD1. Per the germline V gene, CDR1 is SGHRS and CDR2 is YFSETQ. The V and J ends lost 4 bases and 4 bases, in that order; junction bases with no gene match: 10. This CDR3 is 15 amino acids long. CDR3 DNA sequence: TGCGCCAGCAGCCCAAATACAGGGGTTGGCACTGAAGCTTTCTTT. Its protein is CASSPNTGVGTEAFF.

There are many counts of this clonotype. The genes are TRBV20-1 and TRBJ2-3, with D hard to call. Germline lookup yields CDR1 DFQATT and CDR2 SNEGSKA (reference sequence). Trimming shortened V by 4 bases and J by 0 bases, and 14 bases separated the two germline ends. This CDR3 region has 15 residues. CDR3 protein: CSATQPVGSTDTQYF. The CDR3 DNA follows: TGCAGTGCTACACAGCCGGTCGGAAGCACAGATACGCAGTATTTT.

In its sample, this clonotype was seen many times. V and J are TRBV7-2 and TRBJ2-7; D remains unclear. Trimming took 1 base from V and 4 from J, leaving 14 bases between them. The CDR3 has 15 residues. Germline values: CDR1 SGHTA, CDR2 FQGNSA. The CDR3 region has the DNA TGTGCCAGCAGCTTAGTGCCTAGATCTGGTTACGAGCAGTACTTC. Translated, it gives CASSLVPRSGYEQYF.

This clonotype was picked up a small number of times. The genes are TRBV4-2 and TRBJ1-2; D is possibly TRBD1 (5 bases). V was pared by 5 bases and J by 8 bases, with 12 bases between. Germline V gene sequence: CDR1 LGHNA, CDR2 YNFKEQ. CDR3 length equals 12 residues. CDR3 bases: TGTGCCAGCAGCTACGGGACGAGGGGCTACACCTTC. This gives the protein CASSYGTRGYTF.

The CDR3 spells CSAPRRGLETQYF. CDR3 in DNA: TGCAGTGCCCCCCGTCGGGGTCTAGAGACCCAGTACTTC. This chain joins TRBV20-1 and TRBJ2-5; maybe TRBD2 (5 bases). There are 13 residues in the CDR3. V lost 6 bases and J lost 4, with 15 bases in between. Germline CDR1 and CDR2: DFQATT and SNEGSKA (reference sequence).

This clonotype was counted ten times or more. The rearrangement links TRBV4-3 to TRBJ2-3; tentative D call: TRBD1 (6 bases). Germline CDR1 LGHNA, CDR2 YSLEER. The V gene lost 4 bases and the J gene lost 0 bases, with 11 bases spanning the gap. CDR3 length equals 15 residues. CDR3 region: CASSRDRRSTDTQYF. The CDR3, as DNA: TGCGCCAGCAGCCGAGACAGGCGTAGCACAGATACGCAGTATTTT.

This clonotype was recorded many times. The chain combines TRBV6-5 with TRBJ2-1; 8 nucleotides agree with TRBD2. The V and J ends lost 0 bases and 8 bases, in that order; junction bases with no gene match: 9. In germline, CDR1 is MNHEY, CDR2 SVGAGI. The CDR3 consists of 16 residues. CDR3 protein: CASSYSYGRALYEQFF. CDR3 bases: TGTGCCAGCAGTTACTCGTACGGGAGGGCCCTCTATGAGCAGTTCTTC.

This clonotype occurred a few times. V is TRBV19 and J is TRBJ2-5; D perhaps matches TRBD2 (6 bases). V dropped 4 bases and J dropped 7 bases, with 19 bases sitting between them. The CDR3 runs to 15 residues. CDR1 is LNHDA and CDR2 is SQIVND in the germline V gene (reference sequence). The DNA for the CDR3 is TGTGCCAGTAGTAGCCAGGCGGGACCTAAGCGGACCCAGTACTTC. Its translation: CASSSQAGPKRTQYF.

As regards this clonotype: With a much larger clone just one base away, this may be a read error. The gene calls are TRBV4-2 and TRBJ2-7, with 11 bases lining up with TRBD2. The CDR3 loop spans 15 amino acids. Germline assignment: CDR1 LGHNA and CDR2 YNFKEQ. J gave up 5 bases and V 1 base, and 4 bases lay outside the gene matches. The CDR3 coding sequence is TGTGCCAGCAGCCAAGTAGCGGGAGGGCCTAACGAGCAGTACTTC. This translates into CASSQVAGGPNEQYF.